The 7 T cell receptor beta chains below were found in one sample sequenced in a study of human T cells and chemical hapten exposure. Time point described: patch test 3, about 24 weeks after DPC sensitization. Documented treatment: therapeutic diphenylcyclopropenone sensitization with weekly scalp DPC. TCRdb independently ran MiXCR on the RACE reads; one entry per CDR3 protein. The table records over 75,000 distinct CDR3 sequences, roughly a tenth of them present only once. The starting material was whole blood, obtained in connection with sensitization to the hapten diphenylcyclopropenone (DPC). The source of these receptors is a woman in her twenties or thirties with alopecia areata. Some clones in this sample may be carry-over from other donors' samples.

This clonotype was seen many times. This rearrangement joins TRBV6-5 to TRBJ2-3, with D perhaps matching TRBD1 or TRBD2 (5 bases each). Germline V gene data show CDR1 as MNHEY and CDR2 as SVGAGI. The CDR3 contains 15 residues. Deletions cut 4 bases from V and 2 bases from J, with 13 bases between. For the CDR3, the DNA is TGTGCCAGCAGTTTTAGAGGGGAAGACACAGATACGCAGTATTTT. This gives the protein CASSFRGEDTDTQYF.

This clonotype was picked up many times. J is TRBJ2-3 and V is TRBV7-9; D may be TRBD1 (6 bases). Germline loops: CDR1 SEHNR, CDR2 FQNEAQ (reference sequence). This CDR3 has 17 amino acids. V gave up 1 base and J gave up 2 bases, with 16 bases separating them. The CDR3 region is CASSLGVDPGVTDTQYF. The CDR3 coding sequence is TGTGCCAGCAGCTTAGGAGTGGACCCAGGGGTCACAGATACGCAGTATTTT.

A remark on this clonotype: The junction does not match germline at one end; this may be a read error. V gene TRBV10-3 combines with J gene TRBJ2-3; tentatively, D is TRBD1 (5 bases). Germline CDR1 ENHRY, CDR2 SYGVKD. The CDR3 length is 13 residues. CDR3 sequence (DNA): TGTGCCATCAGTGTCCAGGGCGGTGATATGCAGTATTTT. Protein: CAISVQGGDMQYF.

This clonotype was detected many times. The CDR3 nucleotides read TGCAGCGTTGAGGCGACAGGGGCGGGGGTCACTGAAGCTTTCTTT. This gives the protein CSVEATGAGVTEAFF. V and J are TRBV29-1 and TRBJ1-1; 8 positions agree with TRBD1. Losses at the gene ends were 3 bases for V and 4 bases for J; bases not matched to a gene: 10. Per the germline V gene, CDR1 is SQVTM and CDR2 is ANQGSEA. The CDR3 is made up of 15 amino acids.

On this clonotype: A much bigger clone sits one base away, suggesting this may be a read error. This chain joins TRBV5-6 and TRBJ1-6; 9 bases align to TRBD1. Losses at the gene ends were 0 bases for V and 10 bases for J; bases not matched to a gene: 5. This CDR3 has 15 residues. Germline loops: CDR1 SGHDT, CDR2 YYEEEE. The CDR3: CASSLARTGVSPLHF. In DNA, the CDR3 is TGTGCCAGCAGCTTGGCCCGGACAGGGGTGTCACCCCTCCACTTT.

This clonotype was seen repeatedly, ten times or more. V and J are TRBV29-1 and TRBJ1-1; weak D call: TRBD1 (5 bases). Germline assignment: CDR1 SQVTM and CDR2 ANQGSEA. Deletions cut 1 base from V and 7 bases from J, with 10 bases between. The CDR3 is 12 amino acids. The CDR3 is CSVEVGGVEAFF. Here the CDR3 DNA reads TGCAGCGTTGAAGTTGGGGGGGTTGAAGCTTTCTTT.

This clonotype appeared many times. V usage is TRBV28 and J usage is TRBJ1-1; D unclear. Germline lookup yields CDR1 MDHEN and CDR2 SYDVKM. Trimming shortened V by 3 bases and J by 11 bases, and 10 bases separated the two germline ends. The CDR3 totals 11 residues. In DNA form, the CDR3 reads TGTGCCAGCAGTTTGTCTCGGGAGGCTTTCTTT. Its protein product is CASSLSREAFF.